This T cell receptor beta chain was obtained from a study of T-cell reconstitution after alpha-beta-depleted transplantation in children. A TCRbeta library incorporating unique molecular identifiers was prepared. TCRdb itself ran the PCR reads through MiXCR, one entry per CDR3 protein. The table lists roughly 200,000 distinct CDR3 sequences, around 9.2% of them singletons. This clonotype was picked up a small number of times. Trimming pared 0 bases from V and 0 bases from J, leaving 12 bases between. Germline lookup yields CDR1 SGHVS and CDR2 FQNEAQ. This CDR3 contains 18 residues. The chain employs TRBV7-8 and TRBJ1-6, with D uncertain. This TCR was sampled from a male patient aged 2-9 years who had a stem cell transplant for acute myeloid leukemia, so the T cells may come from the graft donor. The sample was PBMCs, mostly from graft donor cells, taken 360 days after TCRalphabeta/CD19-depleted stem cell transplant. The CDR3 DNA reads TGTGCCAGCAGCTTAGCGAACCGAGTAACCTCCTATAATTCACCCCTCCACTTT. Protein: CASSLANRVTSYNSPLHF. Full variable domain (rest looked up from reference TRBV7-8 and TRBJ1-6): GAGVSQSPRYKVAKRGQDVALRCDPISGHVSLFWYQQALGQGPEFLTYFQNEAQLDKSGLPSDRFFAERPEGSVSTLKIQRTQQEDSAVYLCASSLANRVTSYNSPLHFGNGTRLTVT.